What follows are 6 T cell receptor beta chains derived from one specimen sequenced in a study of T cell responses to AZD1222 COVID-19 vaccine (dated by TCRdb to the early 2020s). The protocol used for the library was the immunoSEQ multiplex PCR assay. In its TCRdb copy, this immuneACCESS table keeps in-frame sequences only and misses some clones. Where compared with another copy, unresolved V genes explain less than half of these, and the others have no known cause. The sample has about 140,000 clones on record, approximately 90% of them singletons. Jointly, the top ten make up around 3.1% of the sample. This specimen's time point label, interpreted: about 28 days (+/-7) after the second vaccine dose. The sequences come from peripheral blood, collected 28 days after the second AZD1222 dose. All receptors come from an adult who received the AZD1222 COVID-19 vaccine.

The genes are TRBV27 and TRBJ2-3; D unclear. Trimming cost V 4 bases and J 5 bases, with 10 bases left between them. Germline lookup yields CDR1 MNHEY and CDR2 SMNVEV (reference sequence). The CDR3 is 13 residues long. The DNA for the CDR3 is TGTGCCAGCAGTTATTTTTCCGAAGATACGCAGTATTTT. Amino acid sequence: CASSYFSEDTQYF.

The rearrangement links TRBV10-3 to TRBJ1-2; a possible D gene is TRBD1 (5 bases). The CDR3 runs 14 residues. The germline V and J ends were trimmed by 6 bases and 2 bases, with 13 bases remaining between them. Per germline, CDR1 ENHRY and CDR2 SYGVKD. The CDR3 DNA reads as TGTGCCATCAGGGAGGGAACAGGCAACTATGGCTACACCTTC. Amino acid sequence: CAIREGTGNYGYTF.

The chain has TRBV5-6 and TRBJ2-1, with D unresolved. The V gene's germline CDR1 is SGHDT and CDR2 YYEEEE. Between the trimmed V and J ends, which lost 7 bases and 7 bases, there was a span of 12 bases. This CDR3 has 12 residues. The CDR3 nucleotides read TGTGCCAGCGGCACTTTGGAAAATGAGCAGTTCTTC. Translated, it gives CASGTLENEQFF.

The CDR3 nucleotides read TGTGCCACCAGCAGACCCTTCTCGACAGGGAAAGAGCAGTACTTC. Its translation: CATSRPFSTGKEQYF. The chain has TRBV15 and TRBJ2-7; 7 bases are shared with TRBD1. Germline V gene data show CDR1 as LNHNV and CDR2 as YYDKDF (reference sequence). This CDR3 spans 15 amino acids. Trimming cost V 2 bases and J 7 bases; bases outside gene matches: 11.

This rearrangement joins TRBV28 to TRBJ1-1; TRBD1 might be the D (6 bases). This CDR3 is 12 amino acids long. V lost 4 bases and J lost 6, with 9 bases in between. Germline V gene data show CDR1 as MDHEN and CDR2 as SYDVKM. For the CDR3, the DNA is TGTGCCAGCAGTTACCAGGGGCCTGAAGCTTTCTTT. It encodes CASSYQGPEAFF.

The rearrangement joins TRBV28 to TRBJ2-6, with D perhaps TRBD1 (6 bases). This CDR3 contains 17 residues. The germline V gene encodes CDR1 MDHEN and CDR2 SYDVKM. The chain's CDR3 is CAISKGGANSGANVLTF. In DNA, the CDR3 is TGTGCGATCTCAAAAGGGGGAGCCAACTCTGGGGCCAACGTCCTGACTTTC.